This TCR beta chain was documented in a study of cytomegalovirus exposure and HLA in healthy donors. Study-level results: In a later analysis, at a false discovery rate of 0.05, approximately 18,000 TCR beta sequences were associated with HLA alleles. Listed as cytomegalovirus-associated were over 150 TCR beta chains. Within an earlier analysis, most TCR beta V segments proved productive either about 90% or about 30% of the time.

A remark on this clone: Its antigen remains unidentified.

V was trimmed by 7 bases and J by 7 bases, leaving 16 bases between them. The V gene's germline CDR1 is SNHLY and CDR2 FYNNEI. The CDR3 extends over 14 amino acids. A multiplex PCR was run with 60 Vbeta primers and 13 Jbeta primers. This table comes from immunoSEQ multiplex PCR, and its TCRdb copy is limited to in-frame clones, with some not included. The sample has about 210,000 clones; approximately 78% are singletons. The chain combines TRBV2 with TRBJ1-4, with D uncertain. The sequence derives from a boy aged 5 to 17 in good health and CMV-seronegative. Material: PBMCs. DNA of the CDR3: TGTGCCAGCAAAGGGAGGTTGAGGGCTGAAAAACTGTTTTTT. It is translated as CASKGRLRAEKLFF.